What follows is one TCR beta chain and its context. From germline, CDR1 is SNHLY and CDR2 FYNNEI. The CDR3 totals 15 residues. Unmatched junction bases numbered 10, after V lost 6 bases and J lost 5 bases. Data came from immunoSEQ multiplex PCR; TCRdb stores just in-frame clones and leaves some out. The sample shows some 670,000 clones, around 90% of them seen only once. This sample stems from a study of blood T cell repertoires in COVID-19. In the study overall: COVID-19 samples, acute and convalescent, were from the United States, Italy and Spain.

Sequences were obtained from peripheral blood. The TCR sequence derives from a woman under 30 with acute or convalescent COVID-19. The chain employs TRBV2 and TRBJ1-1; 9 positions agree with TRBD1. The CDR3 coding sequence is TGTGCCAGCAGCAGTACGACAGGGGGTAGAACTGAAGCTTTCTTT. Its translation is CASSSTTGGRTEAFF.